Listed below are T cell receptor beta chains from one sample, sequenced in a study of blood T cell repertoires in COVID-19. Assay: immunoSEQ multiplex PCR; the TCRdb copy retains only in-frame clones and omits some. The sample yields tens of thousands of clones, about 83% seen once. The sequenced sample consisted of peripheral blood. The receptors stem from a man in his forties with acute or convalescent COVID-19. Each CDR3 is given with its conserved first and last residue.

j_gene	v_gene	CDR3aa
TRBJ1-1	TRBV3-1/TRBV3-2	CASSLGTGNTEAFF
TRBJ1-2	TRBV4-2	CASSLGDLSYGYTF
TRBJ2-1	TRBV10-1	CASSEPAGNEQFF
TRBJ1-2	TRBV30	CAWRWSANYGYTF
TRBJ2-7	TRBV7-2	CASSLATGGTYEQYF
TRBJ2-1	TRBV9	CASTRSSGQNYNEQFF
TRBJ1-1	TRBV4-2	CASSQTGGNTEAFF
TRBJ2-3	TRBV27	CATREGAGNTDTQYF
TRBJ1-2	TRBV7-9	CASSRGGQGSNGYTF
TRBJ2-2	TRBV11-2	CASSLVLGDTGELFF
TRBJ2-7	TRBV19	CASSDGTSRNYEQYF